The 21 T cell receptor beta chains listed next were all sequenced from one sample in a study of radiotherapy plus CTLA-4 blockade in lung cancer. The data were produced by immunoSEQ multiplex PCR, yet TCRdb's version contains in-frame clones alone and is incomplete. The data contain under 35,000 clones, roughly 70% of them singletons. Sample: peripheral blood, taken from a patient treated with radiotherapy plus ipilimumab. The receptors originated from a human donor with non-small cell lung cancer whose response to radiotherapy plus ipilimumab could not be evaluated.

In this sample, this clone turned up a few times. The rearrangement uses TRBV6-5 and TRBJ2-7; D is perhaps TRBD1 (5 bases). The CDR3 runs to 14 residues. Germline CDR1 and CDR2: MNHEY and SVGAGI. Trimming pared 0 bases from V and 0 bases from J, leaving 6 bases between. In DNA, the CDR3 is TGTGCCAGCAGTTACTCGACAGACTCCTACGAGCAGTACTTC. Translation gives CASSYSTDSYEQYF.

The chain has TRBV28 and TRBJ2-7; TRBD1 aligns across 10 bases. V dropped 5 bases and J dropped 4; count of bases not matched to a gene: 8. CDR1 is MDHEN and CDR2 is SYDVKM in the germline V gene. The CDR3 has 15 residues. The CDR3 sequence is CASSTLGQGGYEQYF. The CDR3 DNA sequence: TGTGCCAGCAGTACCCTCGGACAGGGGGGATACGAGCAGTACTTC.

This clone has only a few counts. The chain carries TRBV29-1 and TRBJ1-3; no clear D gene. Germline CDR1 reads SQVTM; CDR2 reads ANQGSEA. This CDR3 comprises 14 residues. Trimming removed 0 bases at V and 0 bases at J, with 6 bases between. This CDR3 is CSVEDVHSGNTIYF. The CDR3 region has the DNA TGCAGCGTTGAAGATGTCCACTCTGGAAACACCATATATTTT.

The CDR3 DNA reads TGCGCCAGCAGCGACAGTCGCGGGAACACTGAAGCTTTCTTT. This sequence encodes CASSDSRGNTEAFF. This chain joins TRBV4-1 and TRBJ1-1; the D gene is possibly TRBD1 (5 bases). Trimming stripped 5 bases from V and 1 base from J, with 11 bases between. The CDR3 runs to 14 residues. Per the germline V gene, CDR1 is MGHRA and CDR2 is YSYEKL.

The CDR3 reads CASSLGHPGPETQYF. The CDR3 region has the DNA TGCGCCAGCAGCTTGGGGCACCCAGGTCCAGAGACCCAGTACTTC. The gene calls are TRBV5-1 and TRBJ2-5; D unresolved. V was cut by 0 bases and J by 4 bases, with 13 bases left in between. Germline V gene sequence: CDR1 SGHRS, CDR2 YFSETQ. The CDR3 contains 15 residues.

The rearrangement joins TRBV7-9 to TRBJ2-7; 8 bases map to TRBD1. The CDR3 has 13 amino acids. After removal of 1 base from V and 7 bases from J, the junction contained 3 bases not matched to a gene. CDR1 is SEHNR, CDR2 FQNEAQ, per germline (reference sequence). The CDR3 region has the DNA TGTGCCAGCAGCTTAGGACAGGGGTGGGAGCAGTACTTC. Translation: CASSLGQGWEQYF.

The rearrangement links TRBV18 to TRBJ2-1, with D maybe TRBD2 (5 bases). This CDR3 is built from 15 residues. The germline V gene has CDR1 KGHSH and CDR2 LQKENI. With 5 bases removed from V and 0 bases from J, the gap between germline ends came to 11 bases. CDR3 sequence (DNA): TGTGCCAGCTCATTAGCGCGGAGCTCCTACAATGAGCAGTTCTTC. Translation gives CASSLARSSYNEQFF.

V and J are TRBV7-8 and TRBJ2-2, with D perhaps TRBD2 (5 bases). CDR3 length: 16 residues. Germline CDR1 SGHVS, CDR2 FQNEAQ. Trimming cost V 2 bases and J 4 bases, with 14 bases left between them. Here the CDR3 DNA reads TGTGCCAGCAGCTTAAACTCCCAGGCGGGCACCGGGGAGCTGTTTTTT. It translates to CASSLNSQAGTGELFF. The full variable domain, rest sourced from reference TRBV7-8 and TRBJ2-2, is GAGVSQSPRYKVAKRGQDVALRCDPISGHVSLFWYQQALGQGPEFLTYFQNEAQLDKSGLPSDRFFAERPEGSVSTLKIQRTQQEDSAVYLCASSLNSQAGTGELFFGEGSRLTVL.

The chain uses TRBV18 and TRBJ1-1; TRBD1 aligns across 12 bases. Germline trimming cut 6 bases from V and 4 bases from J; bases unmatched to any gene: 9. CDR3 length: 16 residues. Germline V gene data show CDR1 as KGHSH and CDR2 as LQKENI. This CDR3 is CASSPGTGGWSTEAFF. CDR3 sequence (DNA): TGTGCCAGCTCTCCCGGGACAGGGGGCTGGAGCACTGAAGCTTTCTTT.

V and J are TRBV2 and TRBJ2-7, with 11 positions matching TRBD2. Trimming at V came to 1 base and at J to 6 bases, leaving 8 bases not matched to a gene. The CDR3 has 16 amino acids. Looked up from germline, CDR1 is SNHLY and CDR2 is FYNNEI. The CDR3 loop is CASSEEIAGGPGEQYF. CDR3 DNA: TGTGCCAGCAGTGAAGAGATAGCGGGAGGGCCGGGCGAGCAGTACTTC.

The chain uses TRBV30 and TRBJ1-6; D ambiguous. The CDR3 loop spans 13 amino acids. The germline gives CDR1 GTSNPN, CDR2 SVGIG (reference sequence). Trimming shortened V by 4 bases and J by 7 bases, and 11 bases separated the two germline ends. Here the CDR3 reads CAWMLNSNSPLHF. The CDR3 DNA reads as TGTGCCTGGATGTTAAATTCGAATTCACCCCTCCACTTT.

The chain couples TRBV18 to TRBJ2-1; TRBD2 agrees at 11 bases. CDR3 length equals 17 residues. Germline V gives CDR1 KGHSH, CDR2 LQKENI. V gave up 0 bases and J gave up 3 bases; unmatched junction bases: 4. The CDR3 protein is CASSPPRTSGYYNEQFF. For the CDR3, the DNA is TGTGCCAGCTCACCACCTCGGACTAGCGGGTACTACAATGAGCAGTTCTTC.

The rearrangement links TRBV11-2 to TRBJ2-1, with 12 bases aligning to TRBD2. The CDR3 is made up of 20 amino acids. From germline, CDR1 is SGHAT and CDR2 FQNNGV. With 0 bases clipped from V and 0 bases from J, the junction kept 9 bases outside the gene matches. For the CDR3, the DNA is TGTGCCAGCAGCTTAGAGGGGCTACTAGCGGGAGGACTCTCCTACAATGAGCAGTTCTTC. It yields the protein CASSLEGLLAGGLSYNEQFF.

The genes are TRBV15 and TRBJ2-5, with D maybe TRBD2 (6 bases). Trimming cost V 8 bases and J 5 bases, with 18 bases left between them. The CDR3 runs to 14 residues. Germline V gene lookup returns CDR1 LNHNV and CDR2 YYDKDF (reference sequence). For the CDR3, the DNA is TGTGCCACCTCCCTTGGGGGGTCGTTGGAGACCCAGTACTTC. This codes for CATSLGGSLETQYF.

The chain couples TRBV18 to TRBJ2-7, with 7 positions matching TRBD1. V lost 8 bases to trimming and J lost 1 base; unmatched junction nucleotides: 8. Per germline, CDR1 KGHSH and CDR2 LQKENI. There are 14 residues in the CDR3. The CDR3 DNA reads TGTGCCAGCCCCCCGCCGGGACAGTCCTACGAGCAGTACTTC. Its protein product is CASPPPGQSYEQYF.

J is TRBJ2-7 and V is TRBV5-1; 8 nucleotides match TRBD1. With V trimmed by 4 bases and J by 4 bases, 19 bases remained unmatched. The CDR3 is 18 residues long. Germline V lookup: CDR1 SGHRS, CDR2 YFSETQ. CDR3 sequence (DNA): TGCGCCAGCAGCACTAAACCGAGCTCGGGACAGGCATCGTACGAGCAGTACTTC. Translated, it gives CASSTKPSSGQASYEQYF. The entire variable domain, with the rest obtained from reference TRBV5-1 and TRBJ2-7, is as follows: KAGVTQTPRYLIKTRGQQVTLSCSPISGHRSVSWYQQTPGQGLQFLFEYFSETQRNKGNFPGRFSGRQFSNSRSEMNVSTLELGDSALYLCASSTKPSSGQASYEQYFGPGTRLTVT.

This clone appeared once. The J gene is TRBJ2-1, the V gene TRBV11-2, with 16 bases identical to TRBD2. CDR1 SGHAT and CDR2 FQNNGV come from the germline V gene. V lost 4 bases, J lost 4 bases, and 10 bases stayed unmatched. The CDR3 is 19 amino acids. The CDR3 sequence is CASSWKAGTSGRVYNEQFF. CDR3 nucleotide sequence: TGTGCCAGCAGCTGGAAAGCCGGGACTAGCGGGAGGGTATACAATGAGCAGTTCTTC.

The CDR3 DNA sequence: TGTGCCAGCAGCCAAGGGAACAGGGGATTGCGAGCTTTCTTT. This gives the protein CASSQGNRGLRAFF. This chain joins TRBV14 and TRBJ1-1; 7 bases match TRBD1. This CDR3 contains 14 residues. V dropped 1 base and J dropped 10; count of bases not matched to a gene: 9. CDR1 and CDR2 (germline): SGHDN, FVKESK.

The V and J genes are TRBV30 and TRBJ1-1, with D tentatively TRBD1 (5 bases). The CDR3 runs 13 residues. V gave up 2 bases and J gave up 7 bases, with 14 bases separating them. The V gene's germline CDR1 is GTSNPN and CDR2 SVGIG (reference sequence). Here the CDR3 reads CAWSSTRTGEAFF. CDR3 bases: TGTGCCTGGAGTTCGACACGTACAGGTGAAGCTTTCTTT. The full variable domain, its missing parts supplied by reference TRBV30 and TRBJ1-1, is SQTIHQWPATLVQPVGSPLSLECTVEGTSNPNLYWYRQAAGRGLQLLFYSVGIGQISSEVPQNLSASRPQDRQFILSSKKLLLSDSGFYLCAWSSTRTGEAFFGQGTRLTVV.

The chain couples TRBV19 to TRBJ1-5; a weak D match, TRBD1 (5 bases). Germline CDR1 reads LNHDA; CDR2 reads SQIVND (reference sequence). This CDR3 comprises 17 residues. Trimming shortened V by 9 bases and J by 0 bases, and 21 bases separated the two germline ends. Here the CDR3 reads CASIRGEGLYSNQPQHF. Here the CDR3 DNA reads TGTGCCAGCATCCGGGGGGAGGGCCTCTATAGCAATCAGCCCCAGCATTTT.

This chain uses TRBV10-3 with TRBJ1-3, with D tentatively TRBD1 (6 bases). CDR3 size: 16 residues. V shed 6 bases and J shed 2 bases, with 17 bases lying between them. Germline values: CDR1 ENHRY, CDR2 SYGVKD. The CDR3 spells CAISGQQGLPGNTIYF. The CDR3 DNA reads as TGTGCCATCAGCGGACAGCAGGGTTTGCCTGGAAACACCATATATTTT.